This T cell receptor beta chain was captured in a study of memory CD4+ T cells and cytomegalovirus serostatus. TCRdb's table, derived via immunoSEQ multiplex PCR, lists solely in-frame clones and lacks some. The sample carries 25,000 to 30,000 clones, over 70% recorded once. Trimming cost V 5 bases and J 5 bases, with 9 bases left between them. The CDR3 spans 12 residues. In germline, CDR1 is LNHDA, CDR2 SQIVND (reference sequence). Single viable CD3+CD4+CD8-CD45RO+ cells were sorted as the memory CD4+ T cells. The study, taken as a whole, reports: CD4+ memory repertoires contained about two fifths of the 164 reported CMV TCRbeta sequences.

Comment on this clone: Antigen unknown.

The J gene is TRBJ1-2, the V gene TRBV19; no clear D. The source of this sequence is an adult in good health and CMV-seronegative. The sequenced sample was memory CD4+ T cells from blood. The DNA of the CDR3 is TGTGCCAGTAGTGAGGGATTTTATGGCTACACCTTC. It specifies CASSEGFYGYTF.